A single sample is the source of the 18 T cell receptor beta chains below, sequenced in a study of blood T cell repertoires in COVID-19. Measured with immunoSEQ multiplex PCR; TCRdb has only the in-frame clones, and not every one. Of tens of thousands of clones in the sample, roughly 79% were seen once. What was sequenced was peripheral blood. The receptors were gathered from a human donor in a cohort sampled during active COVID-19.

V is TRBV7-2 and J is TRBJ1-4; maybe TRBD1 (5 bases). V was trimmed by 2 bases and J by 4 bases, leaving 17 bases between them. The CDR3 is made up of 17 amino acids. Germline V gene sequence: CDR1 SGHTA, CDR2 FQGNSA. CDR3 DNA: TGTGCCAGCAGCTTATTAAGGGGAGGGCTGAGTAATGAAAAACTGTTTTTT. Protein sequence: CASSLLRGGLSNEKLFF.

V usage is TRBV19 and J usage is TRBJ2-7; 7 bases align to TRBD2. The CDR3 length is 14 residues. Germline V CDR1 and CDR2: LNHDA, SQIVND (reference sequence). Trimming at V came to 9 bases and at J to 4 bases, leaving 12 bases not matched to a gene. The CDR3 loop reads CASGRMGIGYEQYF. The CDR3 coding sequence is TGTGCCAGCGGGAGGATGGGAATCGGGTACGAGCAGTACTTC.

This chain uses TRBV2 with TRBJ2-2, with D possibly TRBD2 on 7 matching bases. CDR1 SNHLY and CDR2 FYNNEI come from the germline V gene. Trimming removed 4 bases at V and 4 bases at J, with 13 bases between. The CDR3 totals 15 residues. The CDR3 loop is CASSVRGGSTGELFF. The CDR3 coding sequence is TGTGCCAGCAGTGTGAGGGGGGGGAGCACCGGGGAGCTGTTTTTT.

The chain has TRBV15 and TRBJ1-5, with a possible D match to TRBD1 (5 bases). Germline CDR1 LNHNV, CDR2 YYDKDF (reference sequence). V lost 3 bases to trimming and J lost 5 bases, with 8 bases between them. The CDR3 runs 13 residues. Here the CDR3 DNA reads TGTGCCACCAGCAGTCAACAGGATCAGCCCCAGCATTTT. This codes for CATSSQQDQPQHF. The full variable domain, completed using reference TRBV15 and TRBJ1-5, is DAMVIQNPRYQVTQFGKPVTLSCSQTLNHNVMYWYQQKSSQAPKLLFHYYDKDFNNEADTPDNFQSRRPNTSFCFLDIRSPGLGDTAMYLCATSSQQDQPQHFGDGTRLSIL.

The chain is built from TRBV5-6 and TRBJ1-1, with D maybe TRBD1 (5 bases). CDR3 size: 14 residues. The ends were cut back, 4 bases at V and 4 bases at J, with 14 bases in the middle. Germline V gene lookup returns CDR1 SGHDT and CDR2 YYEEEE. In nucleotides, the CDR3 is TGTGCCAGCAGCCGTCTTCTGGGGGGCACTGAAGCTTTCTTT. This gives the protein CASSRLLGGTEAFF.

The rearrangement links TRBV28 to TRBJ2-2; 9 nucleotides agree with TRBD1. Germline V gives CDR1 MDHEN, CDR2 SYDVKM. This CDR3 is 15 amino acids long. V gave up 5 bases and J gave up 6 bases; unmatched junction bases: 7. The CDR3 here is CASSPGTGFPGELFF. CDR3 DNA: TGTGCCAGCAGTCCTGGGACAGGGTTCCCCGGGGAGCTGTTTTTT. The whole variable domain, filled in from reference TRBV28 and TRBJ2-2, reads DVKVTQSSRYLVKRTGEKVFLECVQDMDHENMFWYRQDPGLGLRLIYFSYDVKMKEKGDIPEGYSVSREKKERFSLILESASTNQTSMYLCASSPGTGFPGELFFGEGSRLTVL.

The rearrangement links TRBV11-2 to TRBJ2-1, with no clear D. Looked up from germline, CDR1 is SGHAT and CDR2 is FQNNGV. V lost 3 bases, J lost 5 bases, and 8 bases lay in between. This CDR3 spans 13 amino acids. CDR3 sequence: CASSFLLDNEQFF. The DNA of the CDR3 is TGTGCCAGCAGCTTCCTTCTAGACAATGAGCAGTTCTTC.

The chain employs TRBV2 and TRBJ2-5; D is ambiguous. Looked up from germline, CDR1 is SNHLY and CDR2 is FYNNEI. Trimming shortened V by 0 bases and J by 5 bases, and 4 bases separated the two germline ends. CDR3 length: 12 residues. The CDR3 region is CASSEARETQYF. Here the CDR3 DNA reads TGTGCCAGCAGTGAAGCCAGGGAGACCCAGTACTTC. Full variable domain (rest looked up from reference TRBV2 and TRBJ2-5): EPEVTQTPSHQVTQMGQEVILRCVPISNHLYFYWYRQILGQKVEFLVSFYNNEISEKSEIFDDQFSVERPDGSNFTLKIRSTKLEDSAMYFCASSEARETQYFGPGTRLLVL.

The rearrangement links TRBV29-1 to TRBJ2-3; 8 bases map to TRBD1. Per the germline V gene, CDR1 is SQVTM and CDR2 is ANQGSEA. The V and J ends lost 6 bases and 4 bases, in that order; junction bases with no gene match: 9. The CDR3 contains 14 residues. The CDR3 sequence is CSVIRQGLSDTQYF. The CDR3 region has the DNA TGCAGCGTGATAAGACAGGGGCTATCAGATACGCAGTATTTT.

In its sample, this clone was seen a few times. The genes are TRBV24-1 and TRBJ2-3; D unresolved. The CDR3 is 15 residues long. Trimming cost V 4 bases and J 0 bases, with 10 bases left between them. Per the germline V gene, CDR1 is KGHDR and CDR2 is SFDVKD. The CDR3 DNA sequence: TGTGCCACCAGTGAAACGACTTCTAGCACAGATACGCAGTATTTT. It translates to CATSETTSSTDTQYF.

This clone was found a few times. The chain is built from TRBV5-1 and TRBJ2-7; 8 bases are a match to TRBD2. J was trimmed by 4 bases and V by 0 bases; bases with no gene match: 9. Germline V gene lookup returns CDR1 SGHRS and CDR2 YFSETQ. The CDR3 runs 16 residues. The CDR3 spells CASSLVSGPGGYEQYF. The CDR3 DNA follows: TGCGCCAGCAGCTTGGTCAGCGGCCCGGGAGGGTACGAGCAGTACTTC.

This chain links TRBV7-6 with TRBJ2-2, with 10 bases lining up with TRBD1. With 4 bases clipped from V and 1 base from J, the junction kept 9 bases outside the gene matches. CDR3 size: 18 residues. The germline gives CDR1 SGHVS, CDR2 FNYEAQ. CDR3 coding DNA: TGTGCCAGCAGCTCCACGACAGGGGGCCTACTGAACACCGGGGAGCTGTTTTTT. This encodes CASSSTTGGLLNTGELFF.

The chain is built from TRBV27 and TRBJ2-7; D is unresolved. Germline V gives CDR1 MNHEY, CDR2 SMNVEV (reference sequence). V was pared by 0 bases and J by 2 bases, with 8 bases between. The CDR3 has 14 amino acids. This chain's CDR3 is CASSLSHQAYEQYF. The CDR3 DNA reads as TGTGCCAGCAGTTTATCGCACCAGGCCTACGAGCAGTACTTC.

This chain uses TRBV3-1 (or the pseudogene TRBV3-2) with TRBJ2-1; 12 positions agree with TRBD2. The CDR3 has 17 residues. J gave up 9 bases and V 4 bases, and 13 bases lay outside the gene matches. Germline CDR1 and CDR2: LGHDT and YNNKEL (reference sequence). CDR3: CASSRNPLAGGAGEQFF. The CDR3 DNA sequence: TGTGCCAGCAGCCGGAACCCACTAGCGGGGGGTGCGGGTGAGCAGTTCTTC.

The CDR3 protein is CASSPRGRQNTGELFF. The CDR3 coding sequence is TGTGCCAGCAGCCCGCGGGGGCGCCAGAACACCGGGGAGCTGTTTTTT. This chain connects TRBV3-1 (or the pseudogene TRBV3-2) to TRBJ2-2, with D possibly being TRBD2 (7 bases). The germline CDR1 and CDR2 sequences are LGHDT and YNNKEL (reference sequence). Trimming took 4 bases from V and 1 from J, leaving 13 bases between them. CDR3 length equals 16 residues.

This clone was seen more than once but under ten times. The CDR3 does not close with the conserved phenylalanine or tryptophan, likely indicating a read error. It is unclear where the CDR3 begins or ends on the DNA, so no DNA is shown, and the CDR3 is as TCRdb lists it. The rearrangement joins TRBV28 to TRBJ1-2. The CDR3 is 12 residues long, counting both termini. Germline CDR1 MDHEN, CDR2 SYDVKM. CDR3 sequence: CASRPAGGTSLV.

The V call is TRBV7-2, the J call TRBJ1-3; the D gene is possibly TRBD1 (5 bases). The CDR3 is made up of 15 amino acids. CDR1 is SGHTA and CDR2 is FQGNSA in the germline V gene. V lost 4 bases, J lost 3 bases, and 13 bases lay in between. CDR3 loop: CASSSLHGGGNTIYF. CDR3 DNA sequence: TGTGCCAGCAGCTCCCTCCACGGGGGTGGAAACACCATATATTTT. The variable domain in full, completed from reference TRBV7-2 and TRBJ1-3, reads GAGVSQSPSNKVTEKGKDVELRCDPISGHTALYWYRQSLGQGLEFLIYFQGNSAPDKSGLPSDRFSAERTGGSVSTLTIQRTQQEDSAVYLCASSSLHGGGNTIYFGEGSWLTVV.

The V call is TRBV4-1, the J call TRBJ2-7; 9 bases align to TRBD2. The CDR3 has 15 residues. Unmatched junction bases numbered 3, after V lost 1 base and J lost 2 bases. Germline loops: CDR1 MGHRA, CDR2 YSYEKL. CDR3 amino acids: CASSQGASGAYEQYF. The CDR3 region has the DNA TGCGCCAGCAGCCAAGGGGCTAGCGGGGCCTACGAGCAGTACTTC.